This TCR beta chain was sequenced for a study of T cell responses to AZD1222 COVID-19 vaccine. Study-wide findings and caveats: When two AZD1222 doses had been given, Spike-specific TCR breadth and depth rose. Among those given AZD1222, only six were seropositive at baseline.

The data were produced by immunoSEQ multiplex PCR, yet TCRdb's version contains in-frame clones alone and is incomplete. The sample contains some 140,000 clones, roughly 94% of which appear only once. Trimming left V 5 bases short and J 2 bases short, with 11 bases between. CDR1 SGHTS and CDR2 YDEGEE come from the germline V gene. The length of the CDR3 is 14 residues. About this clone itself: Its antigen is as yet unknown.

The sequencing used peripheral blood, collected on day 0 of AZD1222 vaccination. The chain uses TRBV5-8 and TRBJ1-3; the D gene is possibly TRBD1 (5 bases). This TCR derives from an adult in good health. The CDR3 DNA reads TGTGCCAGCAGGTCCAGGGCGGCTGGAAACACCATATATTTT. This codes for CASRSRAAGNTIYF.